This T cell receptor (beta chain) originates from a study of shared clonotypes between healthy human individuals. Study-level background: Researchers drew samples from two women and a few men aged 18 to 49. Regarding the study as a whole: Estimated clonotype richness was generally higher in naive than memory subsets. What limited the represented genetic and exposure-history diversity was the small number of donors.

The CDR3 covers 14 residues. Trimming cost V 8 bases and J 5 bases; bases outside gene matches: 5. The germline gives CDR1 SGHRS, CDR2 YFSETQ. Worth noting for this clone: Its antigen remains unidentified.

TCRdb keeps only in-frame clones here, not all; method: immunoSEQ multiplex PCR. The sample records a few million clones, 85% to 95% being singletons. Every donor, a Caucasian adult, lived in Nashville, Tennessee. This chain connects TRBV5-1 to TRBJ2-3, with TRBD2 matching over 13 bases. The sample was naive CD4+ T cells from PBMCs. Subset denoted: CD45RA+ positively selected. The receptor comes from a man aged 18 to 29 in good health. Some clones in this sample may be carry-over from other donors' samples. CDR3 nucleotides: TGCGCCAGTAAGGGACTAGCGGGACTAGATACGCAGTATTTT. Its translation: CASKGLAGLDTQYF.